The clone carrying this T cell receptor (beta chain) has only one observation. CDR3 length: 11 residues. V was clipped by 10 bases and J by 8 bases, with 11 bases between them. From germline, CDR1 is MNHNY and CDR2 SVGAGI (reference sequence). The data stem from a study of T cell changes during pregnancy in multiple sclerosis. Assay used: immunoSEQ multiplex PCR; TCRdb lists only in-frame clones, some missing. The sample has about 40,000 clones, roughly 90% seen once. Sequencing was performed on PBMCs (not recorded whether the cells were cultured). The chain uses TRBV6-6 and TRBJ1-4; D is ambiguous. The sequence derives from a female donor with multiple sclerosis, enrolled in a pregnancy study. The CDR3 sequence: CATRLVEKLFF. The CDR3 coding sequence is TGTGCCACCAGACTTGTAGAAAAACTGTTTTTT.